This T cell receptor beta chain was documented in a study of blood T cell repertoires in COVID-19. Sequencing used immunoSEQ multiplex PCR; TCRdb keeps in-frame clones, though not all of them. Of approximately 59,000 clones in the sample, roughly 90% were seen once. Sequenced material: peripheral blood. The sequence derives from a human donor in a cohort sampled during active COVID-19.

CDR3 protein: CASLYRGLYTEAFF. The DNA of the CDR3 is TGTGCCAGTTTATACAGGGGGCTTTACACTGAAGCTTTCTTT. The rearrangement uses TRBV19 and TRBJ1-1, with TRBD1 identical over 9 bases. The trim removed 8 bases at V and 3 bases at J, leaving 7 bases unmatched. CDR1 LNHDA and CDR2 SQIVND come from the germline V gene (reference sequence). The CDR3 is 14 residues long.